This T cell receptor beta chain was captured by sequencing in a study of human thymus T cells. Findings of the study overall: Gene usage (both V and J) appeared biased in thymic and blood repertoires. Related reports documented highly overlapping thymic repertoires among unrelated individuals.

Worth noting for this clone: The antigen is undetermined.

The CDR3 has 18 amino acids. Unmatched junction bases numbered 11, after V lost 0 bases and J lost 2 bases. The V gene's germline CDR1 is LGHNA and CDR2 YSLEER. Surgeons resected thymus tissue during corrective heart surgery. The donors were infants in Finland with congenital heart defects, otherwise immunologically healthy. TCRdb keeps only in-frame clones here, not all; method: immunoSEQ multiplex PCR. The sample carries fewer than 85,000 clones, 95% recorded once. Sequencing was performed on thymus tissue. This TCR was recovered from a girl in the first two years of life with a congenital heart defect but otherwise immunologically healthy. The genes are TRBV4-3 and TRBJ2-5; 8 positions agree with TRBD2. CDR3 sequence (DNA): TGCGCCAGCAGCCAAGATAGGGAGCGGGAGTGGGGACAAGAGACCCAGTACTTC. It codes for CASSQDREREWGQETQYF.